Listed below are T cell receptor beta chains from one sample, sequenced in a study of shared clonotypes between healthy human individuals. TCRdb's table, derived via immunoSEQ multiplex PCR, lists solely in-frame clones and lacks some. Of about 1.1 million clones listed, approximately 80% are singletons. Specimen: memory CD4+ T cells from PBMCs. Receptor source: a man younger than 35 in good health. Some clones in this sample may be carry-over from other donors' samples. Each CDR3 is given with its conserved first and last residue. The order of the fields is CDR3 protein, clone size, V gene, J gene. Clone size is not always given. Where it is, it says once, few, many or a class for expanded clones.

CDR3: CASSYFAGDVYEQYF
size: -
V: TRBV6-5
J: TRBJ2-7

CDR3: CASSSRGGGNSSYNEQFF
size: once
V: TRBV7-9
J: TRBJ2-1

CDR3: CASSRGLADYEQYF
size: few
V: TRBV5-1
J: TRBJ2-7

CDR3: CASSLSTANEQFF
size: -
V: TRBV27
J: TRBJ2-1

CDR3: CASSLVQGLAEAFF
size: -
V: TRBV5-1
J: TRBJ1-1

CDR3: CASSAEIPFYTF
size: -
V: TRBV2
J: TRBJ1-2

CDR3: CASSPQRAQETQYF
size: -
V: TRBV18
J: TRBJ2-5

CDR3: CASSQGAGYGYTF
size: -
V: TRBV7-2
J: TRBJ1-2

CDR3: CASSPTSALAGAQYF
size: few
V: TRBV2
J: TRBJ2-3

CDR3: CASGQGWSTFF
size: -
V: TRBV2
J: TRBJ1-1

CDR3: CASSPGGVRTEAFF
size: -
V: TRBV11-2
J: TRBJ1-1

CDR3: CASSPLAGGPYEQYF
size: -
V: TRBV11-2
J: -

CDR3: CASSLGGNGYTEAFF
size: few
V: TRBV5-1
J: TRBJ1-1

CDR3: CASSLTNTGELFF
size: -
V: TRBV18
J: TRBJ2-2

CDR3: CASSPPGQGLNTEAFF
size: -
V: TRBV5-4
J: TRBJ1-1

CDR3: CASSSGLAGGPGETQYF
size: -
V: TRBV5-1
J: TRBJ2-5

CDR3: CASSPQGARTGELFF
size: -
V: TRBV7-3
J: TRBJ2-2

CDR3: CASSRTSGYEQYF
size: few
V: TRBV19
J: TRBJ2-7

CDR3: CASSPNPTAVNYGYTF
size: -
V: TRBV27
J: TRBJ1-2

CDR3: CASSRGTGSGSYNEQFF
size: -
V: TRBV5-1
J: TRBJ2-1

CDR3: CASSLERGWGTEAFF
size: -
V: TRBV5-1
J: TRBJ1-1

CDR3: CASSLDLRTGDKEQYF
size: -
V: TRBV11-2
J: TRBJ2-7

CDR3: CASSTLGDGYGYTF
size: -
V: TRBV28
J: TRBJ1-2

CDR3: CASSQGLASYNEQFF
size: -
V: TRBV18
J: TRBJ2-1

CDR3: CASSPGSKGPVQPQHF
size: -
V: TRBV5-8
J: TRBJ1-5

CDR3: CASSSGQGYGYTF
size: -
V: TRBV5-1
J: TRBJ1-2

CDR3: CASSIEHSSGNTIYF
size: -
V: TRBV19
J: TRBJ1-3

CDR3: CASSQDRFLGTEAFF
size: few
V: TRBV14
J: TRBJ1-1

CDR3: CASRETVGQQETQYF
size: -
V: TRBV6-6
J: TRBJ2-5

CDR3: CSVDVRGSHEQYF
size: -
V: TRBV29-1
J: TRBJ2-7

CDR3: CASSMSDSPRADTQYF
size: once
V: TRBV19
J: TRBJ2-3

CDR3: CSARTGSSYEQYF
size: -
V: TRBV29-1
J: TRBJ2-7

CDR3: CASSLGVLGGGNTGELFF
size: -
V: TRBV27
J: TRBJ2-2

CDR3: CATSRARTGGLETQYF
size: -
V: TRBV15
J: TRBJ2-5

CDR3: CAITADRVNYGYTF
size: few
V: TRBV10-3
J: TRBJ1-2

CDR3: CASSVRGRETQYF
size: -
V: TRBV10-1
J: TRBJ2-5

CDR3: CASSLALAVGEQFF
size: few
V: TRBV7-9
J: TRBJ2-1

CDR3: CASSPGQGSNQPQHF
size: -
V: TRBV5-1
J: TRBJ1-5

CDR3: CASSLSTTGYEQYF
size: few
V: TRBV5-1
J: TRBJ2-7

CDR3: CASSLRHPGLAGGPYEQYF
size: -
V: TRBV27
J: TRBJ2-7

CDR3: CASSKPGSASPLHF
size: -
V: TRBV7-9
J: TRBJ1-6

CDR3: CASSKDRGPDTQYF
size: few
V: TRBV2
J: TRBJ2-3

CDR3: CASSFGGLSNVLTF
size: -
V: TRBV7-3
J: TRBJ2-6

CDR3: CASSYPPAEAFF
size: -
V: TRBV6-5
J: TRBJ1-1

CDR3: CASSDPSGRAYNEQFF
size: -
V: TRBV25-1
J: TRBJ2-1

CDR3: CASSFNRQSYEQYF
size: -
V: TRBV5-1
J: TRBJ2-7

CDR3: CASSTGVGYGYTF
size: -
V: TRBV19
J: TRBJ1-2

CDR3: CASSPPGGGSYNEQFF
size: -
V: TRBV18
J: TRBJ2-1